The 23 T cell receptor beta chains given below trace back to one sample, sequenced in a study of PD-1 blockade in classical Hodgkin lymphoma. After autologous stem cell transplantation all patients relapsed, and prior brentuximab vedotin exposure differed between cohorts. This table comes from immunoSEQ multiplex PCR, and its TCRdb copy is limited to in-frame clones, with some not included. This repertoire shows roughly 38,000 clones, 70% to 90% found once; its top ten account for just over 5.5%. The input for sequencing was peripheral blood mononuclear cells (PBMCs), taken before the second cycle of nivolumab. The receptors derive from a human donor with classical Hodgkin lymphoma.

The rearrangement joins TRBV28 to TRBJ2-3; unclear D gene. From germline, CDR1 is MDHEN and CDR2 SYDVKM. CDR3 size: 12 residues. With 2 bases removed from V and 4 bases from J, the gap between germline ends came to 4 bases. This CDR3 reads CASSLLSDTQYF. The CDR3 DNA reads as TGTGCCAGCAGTTTACTTTCAGATACGCAGTATTTT.

The rearrangement uses TRBV28 and TRBJ1-2; TRBD1 aligns across 7 bases. Germline lookup yields CDR1 MDHEN and CDR2 SYDVKM. This CDR3 contains 13 residues. With V trimmed by 8 bases and J by 5 bases, 8 bases remained unmatched. In DNA, the CDR3 is TGTGCCAGCCAACAGGGGTCTTGGTATGGCTACACCTTC. This translates into CASQQGSWYGYTF.

The chain is built from TRBV18 and TRBJ2-7, with TRBD2 as a possible D gene (6 bases). The CDR3 is made up of 14 amino acids. Deletions cut 1 base from V and 2 bases from J, with 9 bases between. CDR1 KGHSH and CDR2 LQKENI come from the germline V gene. The CDR3 nucleotides are TGTGCCAGCTCACCACGGGGGGAGGCCTACGAGCAGTACTTC. Translated: CASSPRGEAYEQYF. Variable domain in full (rest from reference TRBV18 and TRBJ2-7): NAGVMQNPRHLVRRRGQEARLRCSPMKGHSHVYWYRQLPEEGLKFMVYLQKENIIDESGMPKERFSAEFPKEGPSILRIQQVVRGDSAAYFCASSPRGEAYEQYFGPGTRLTVT.

The chain is built from TRBV28 and TRBJ1-2, with D perhaps matching TRBD1 (5 bases). Trimming stripped 3 bases from V and 5 bases from J, with 13 bases between. Germline lookup yields CDR1 MDHEN and CDR2 SYDVKM. The CDR3 length is 14 residues. In nucleotides, the CDR3 is TGTGCCAGCAGTTTCCGGGACCTCTTTTATGGCTACACCTTC. This gives the protein CASSFRDLFYGYTF.

Only one count was recorded for this clone. The chain has TRBV11-2 and TRBJ2-7; 8 positions agree with TRBD2. Germline V gene lookup returns CDR1 SGHAT and CDR2 FQNNGV. V dropped 0 bases and J dropped 2; count of bases not matched to a gene: 3. This CDR3 region has 15 residues. This CDR3 reads CASSLEGGRPYEQYF. The CDR3 DNA reads as TGTGCCAGCAGCTTAGAGGGCGGGAGGCCCTACGAGCAGTACTTC.

This sequence joins TRBV4-3 and TRBJ1-6; 8 bases align to TRBD1. Germline V gene sequence: CDR1 LGHNA, CDR2 YSLEER. The CDR3 length is 14 residues. Trimming took 1 base from V and 10 from J; bases not matched to a gene: 3. CDR3 DNA: TGCGCCAGCAGCCAAGCCGGACAGGGATCACCCCTCCACTTT. Translation gives CASSQAGQGSPLHF.

This clone has only one observation. The J gene is TRBJ2-5, the V gene TRBV2; the match to TRBD2 covers 9 bases. The V and J ends lost 7 bases and 4 bases, in that order; junction bases with no gene match: 7. The CDR3 sequence is 14 residues long. The germline V gene has CDR1 SNHLY and CDR2 FYNNEI. The DNA of the CDR3 is TGTGCCAGCAAGGGCCTAGCGGGGTTAGAGACCCAGTACTTC. It specifies CASKGLAGLETQYF.

This rearrangement joins TRBV5-8 to TRBJ2-7, with D perhaps matching TRBD2 (5 bases). Trimming cost V 3 bases and J 0 bases, with 13 bases left between them. The CDR3 is 15 residues long. Germline CDR1 is SGHTS and CDR2 is YDEGEE. The CDR3 is CASSSGLGSSYEQYF. The CDR3 region has the DNA TGTGCCAGCAGCTCAGGACTGGGAAGCTCCTACGAGCAGTACTTC. The full variable domain, its missing parts supplied by reference TRBV5-8 and TRBJ2-7, is EAGVTQSPTHLIKTRGQQATLRCSPISGHTSVYWYQQALGLGLQFLLWYDEGEERNRGNFPPRFSGRQFPNYSSELNVNALELEDSALYLCASSSGLGSSYEQYFGPGTRLTVT.

The rearrangement uses TRBV6-6 and TRBJ1-2; 8 bases fit TRBD1. The CDR3 is made up of 14 amino acids. Germline V lookup: CDR1 MNHNY, CDR2 SVGAGI (reference sequence). V trimming: 5 bases; J trimming: 3 bases; junction bases outside the gene matches: 5. CDR3 amino acids: CASSPGTGHYGYTF. CDR3 sequence (DNA): TGTGCCAGCAGTCCCGGGACAGGTCACTATGGCTACACCTTC.

The rearrangement uses TRBV19 and TRBJ2-7; 9 bases are a match to TRBD1. After removal of 5 bases from V and 4 bases from J, the junction contained 15 bases not matched to a gene. Per the germline V gene, CDR1 is LNHDA and CDR2 is SQIVND (reference sequence). The CDR3 length is 17 residues. Written as DNA, the CDR3 is TGTGCCAGTAGTTTAAAGGGACAGGGCTCCAAACTTTACGAGCAGTACTTC. The encoded protein is CASSLKGQGSKLYEQYF.

The J gene is TRBJ1-3, the V gene TRBV5-1; D unresolved. This CDR3 has 14 residues. Germline CDR1 is SGHRS and CDR2 is YFSETQ. Trimming left V 0 bases short and J 3 bases short, with 7 bases between. The CDR3, as DNA: TGCGCCAGCAGCTTGGGGTTCGGTGGAAACACCATATATTTT. Its protein is CASSLGFGGNTIYF.

The V and J genes are TRBV5-4 and TRBJ2-7, with a weak D call TRBD1 (7 bases). This CDR3 contains 16 residues. The germline V and J ends were trimmed by 0 bases and 1 base, with 14 bases remaining between them. Germline CDR1 is SGHNT and CDR2 is YYREEE (reference sequence). Here the CDR3 DNA reads TGTGCCAGCAGCTTGGCTGGGCGGGACAGTTCCTACGAGCAGTACTTC. Protein: CASSLAGRDSSYEQYF.

The gene calls are TRBV5-6 and TRBJ1-1, with TRBD1 as a possible D gene (6 bases). With 2 bases removed from V and 1 base from J, the gap between germline ends came to 12 bases. Germline CDR1 reads SGHDT; CDR2 reads YYEEEE. The CDR3 totals 15 residues. The DNA of the CDR3 is TGTGCCAGCAGCTTCTCAGGGGTGAAGAACACTGAAGCTTTCTTT. It codes for CASSFSGVKNTEAFF.

Worth noting for this clone: The sample carries other DNA sequences with the same CDR3. V gene TRBV5-4 combines with J gene TRBJ2-5, with 8 positions matching TRBD1. This CDR3 comprises 14 residues. Trimming took 3 bases from V and 2 from J; bases not matched to a gene: 3. Germline V gene sequence: CDR1 SGHNT, CDR2 YYREEE (reference sequence). This chain's CDR3 is CASSSGQGQETQYF. Written as DNA, the CDR3 is TGTGCCAGCAGCTCAGGACAGGGTCAAGAGACCCAGTACTTC.

This chain uses TRBV18 with TRBJ1-1; D is unresolved. The V gene lost 2 bases and the J gene lost 1 base, with 11 bases spanning the gap. CDR1 and CDR2 from the germline V gene are KGHSH and LQKENI. The CDR3 has 15 amino acids. The CDR3 sequence: CASSPSNVANTEAFF. CDR3 nucleotide sequence: TGTGCCAGCTCACCATCTAACGTCGCGAACACTGAAGCTTTCTTT.

The chain combines TRBV14 with TRBJ2-4, with D possibly matching TRBD2 (6 bases). The ends were cut back, 1 base at V and 1 base at J, with 14 bases in the middle. Per germline, CDR1 SGHDN and CDR2 FVKESK. CDR3 size: 17 residues. The CDR3 DNA reads as TGTGCCAGCAGCCAAGGGGGCGGGACCTTTGCCAAAAACATTCAGTACTTC. It yields the protein CASSQGGGTFAKNIQYF. Full variable domain (rest looked up from reference TRBV14 and TRBJ2-4): EAGVTQFPSHSVIEKGQTVTLRCDPISGHDNLYWYRRVMGKEIKFLLHFVKESKQDESGMPNNRFLAERTGGTYSTLKVQPAELEDSGVYFCASSQGGGTFAKNIQYFGAGTRLSVL.

The chain joins TRBV4-1 to TRBJ2-5, with a tentative D call TRBD2 (5 bases). This CDR3 has 17 residues. V lost 4 bases, J lost 0 bases, and 18 bases lay in between. Germline V gene lookup returns CDR1 MGHRA and CDR2 YSYEKL. DNA of the CDR3: TGCGCCAGCAGCCCCAGAGCGGAGGCCTCGTACCAAGAGACCCAGTACTTC. It is translated as CASSPRAEASYQETQYF.

In its sample, this clone was seen once. The chain links TRBV5-1 to TRBJ2-6, with 7 bases lining up with TRBD2. CDR1 is SGHRS, CDR2 YFSETQ, per germline. CDR3 length equals 17 residues. The V segment lost 2 bases and the J segment 0 bases; nucleotides outside the gene matches: 5. The CDR3 reads CASSFPGGHSGANVLTF. The CDR3 bases are TGCGCCAGCAGCTTTCCGGGGGGTCACTCTGGGGCCAACGTCCTGACTTTC. The full variable domain, rest sourced from reference TRBV5-1 and TRBJ2-6, is KAGVTQTPRYLIKTRGQQVTLSCSPISGHRSVSWYQQTPGQGLQFLFEYFSETQRNKGNFPGRFSGRQFSNSRSEMNVSTLELGDSALYLCASSFPGGHSGANVLTFGAGSRLTVL.

The rearrangement links TRBV28 to TRBJ2-5; D may match TRBD1 or TRBD2 (6 bases each). CDR3 length equals 15 residues. Germline V lookup: CDR1 MDHEN, CDR2 SYDVKM. With 6 bases removed from V and 2 bases from J, the gap between germline ends came to 16 bases. CDR3 nucleotide sequence: TGTGCCAGCAGCACCTATCAAGGGGGGCAAGAGACCCAGTACTTC. This encodes CASSTYQGGQETQYF.

J is TRBJ1-3 and V is TRBV18; a possible D gene is TRBD1 (6 bases). V lost 1 base and J 0 bases, leaving 16 bases between the germline ends. Germline CDR1 is KGHSH and CDR2 is LQKENI. The CDR3 is 18 residues long. In DNA, the CDR3 is TGTGCCAGCTCACCACACCAGGGGAGCCCTCTCTCTGGAAACACCATATATTTT. Its protein is CASSPHQGSPLSGNTIYF. The variable domain in full, with the rest retrieved from reference TRBV18 and TRBJ1-3, is NAGVMQNPRHLVRRRGQEARLRCSPMKGHSHVYWYRQLPEEGLKFMVYLQKENIIDESGMPKERFSAEFPKEGPSILRIQQVVRGDSAAYFCASSPHQGSPLSGNTIYFGEGSWLTVV.

This chain links TRBV21-1 with TRBJ2-5; the D segment call TRBD2 is taken from the table without a DNA check. TRBV21-1 is assigned pseudogene status. The CDR3 covers 21 residues. The DNA of the CDR3 is TGTGCCAGCAGCAAAGGGTTCCAGCGGAAGCGGGGGCCAGGGTTACAAGAGACCCAGTACTTC. Residues: CASSKGFQRKRGPGLQETQYF.

The rearrangement links TRBV5-4 to TRBJ2-2; no clear D. With 4 bases removed from V and 7 bases from J, the gap between germline ends came to 20 bases. CDR1 is SGHNT and CDR2 is YYREEE in the germline V gene (reference sequence). This CDR3 has 16 amino acids. The CDR3 loop is CASSPSNRVDGGELFF. The CDR3 DNA is TGTGCCAGCAGCCCTTCTAATAGGGTAGACGGCGGGGAGCTGTTTTTT.

This chain uses TRBV7-8 with TRBJ2-7, with D possibly TRBD2 on 6 matching bases. V gave up 4 bases and J gave up 3 bases, with 10 bases separating them. Germline CDR1 reads SGHVS; CDR2 reads FQNEAQ. CDR3 length equals 13 residues. CDR3 residues: CASSYRDFYEQYF. The CDR3 nucleotides are TGTGCCAGCAGCTACCGGGACTTCTACGAGCAGTACTTC.